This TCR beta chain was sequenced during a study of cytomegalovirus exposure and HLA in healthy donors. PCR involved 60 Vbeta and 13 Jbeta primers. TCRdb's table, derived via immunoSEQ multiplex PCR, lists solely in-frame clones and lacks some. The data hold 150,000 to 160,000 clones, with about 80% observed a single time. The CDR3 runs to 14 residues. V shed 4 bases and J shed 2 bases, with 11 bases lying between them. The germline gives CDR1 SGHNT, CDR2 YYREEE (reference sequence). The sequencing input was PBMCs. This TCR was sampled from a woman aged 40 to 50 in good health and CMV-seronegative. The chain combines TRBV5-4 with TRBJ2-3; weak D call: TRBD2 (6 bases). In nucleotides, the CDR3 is TGTGCCAGCAGCCAAAGGGACTTCACAGATACGCAGTATTTT. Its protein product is CASSQRDFTDTQYF.